There are many counts of the clone carrying this T cell receptor beta chain. The antigen remains unidentified. The sample is drawn from a study of T cells in Graves' hyperthyroidism and ophthalmopathy. General study results and limits: Stable hyperthyroidism was told apart from ophthalmopathy by a model built on 13 V-J features.

The CDR3 spans 19 residues. Losses at the gene ends were 0 bases for V and 1 base for J; bases not matched to a gene: 15. From germline, CDR1 is SGDLS and CDR2 YYNGEE. Amplification yielded TCR beta CDR3 regions, with RNA transcripts as the source. TCR CDR3 underwent first-round RT-PCR with the HTBI primer set. TCRdb fed the multiplex PCR reads into MiXCR, producing one record per CDR3 protein. The table lists 500,000 or so distinct CDR3 sequences, about a sixth of them singletons, with roughly a sixth in the top ten. The cohort's ophthalmopathy patients, a group with duration under 3 months, had a Clinical Activity Score of at least 3 and a NOSPECS grade of at least 4. Uncontrolled infection, other autoimmune disease, pregnancy or lactation excluded patients.

This receptor was obtained from a woman aged 18-30 years with Graves' ophthalmopathy. Source material: blood. This rearrangement joins TRBV9 to TRBJ2-5; 7 positions agree with TRBD2. Written as DNA, the CDR3 is TGTGCCAGCAGCGTAGGGGAGGGATCCGGGGTTATCGGCCAAGAGACCCAGTACTTC. This codes for CASSVGEGSGVIGQETQYF.